This TCR beta chain was recovered during a study of T cell responses to AZD1222 COVID-19 vaccine. General study results and limits: Donors were mostly white British, more females; clonal diversity possibly underestimated. Sampling captured repertoires only after the peak T cell response.

Measured with immunoSEQ multiplex PCR; TCRdb has only the in-frame clones, and not every one. The sample shows approximately 77,000 clones, 92% of them seen only once. Trimming removed 1 base at V and 8 bases at J, with 20 bases between. Per germline, CDR1 LGHNA and CDR2 YSLEER. This CDR3 spans 16 amino acids. The count of this clone is one. Its specificity is not known. This chain links TRBV4-3 with TRBJ1-2; D may be TRBD1 (6 bases). Source: peripheral blood, taken 28 days after the second AZD1222 dose. The sequence was obtained from an adult who received the AZD1222 COVID-19 vaccine. The chain's CDR3 is CASSQGTRGAPDGYTF. CDR3 sequence (DNA): TGCGCCAGCAGCCAAGGCACAAGGGGGGCCCCTGACGGCTACACCTTC.